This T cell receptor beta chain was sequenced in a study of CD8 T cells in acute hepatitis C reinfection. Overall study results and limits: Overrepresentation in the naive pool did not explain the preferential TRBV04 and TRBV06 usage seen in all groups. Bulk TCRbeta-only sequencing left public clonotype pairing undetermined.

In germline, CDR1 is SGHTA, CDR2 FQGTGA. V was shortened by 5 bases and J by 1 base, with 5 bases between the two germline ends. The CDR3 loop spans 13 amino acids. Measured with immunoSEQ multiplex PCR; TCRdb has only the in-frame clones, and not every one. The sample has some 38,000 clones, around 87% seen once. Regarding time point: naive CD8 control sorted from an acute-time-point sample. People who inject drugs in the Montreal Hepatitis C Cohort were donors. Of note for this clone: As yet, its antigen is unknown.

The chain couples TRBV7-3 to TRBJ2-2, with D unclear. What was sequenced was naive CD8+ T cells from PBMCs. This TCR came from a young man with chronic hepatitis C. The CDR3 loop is CASSEMNTGELFF. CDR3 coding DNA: TGTGCCAGCAGCGAGATGAACACCGGGGAGCTGTTTTTT.